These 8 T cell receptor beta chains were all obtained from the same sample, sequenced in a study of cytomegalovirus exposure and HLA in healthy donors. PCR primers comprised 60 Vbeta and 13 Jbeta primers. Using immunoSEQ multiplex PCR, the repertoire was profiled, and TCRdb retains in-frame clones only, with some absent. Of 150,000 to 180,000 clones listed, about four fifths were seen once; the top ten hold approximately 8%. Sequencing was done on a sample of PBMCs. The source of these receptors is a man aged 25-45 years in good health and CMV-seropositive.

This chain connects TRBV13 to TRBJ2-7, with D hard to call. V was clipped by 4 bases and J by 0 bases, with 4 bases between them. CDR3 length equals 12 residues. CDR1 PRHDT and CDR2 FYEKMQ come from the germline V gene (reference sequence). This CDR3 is CASSWSSYEQYF. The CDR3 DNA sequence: TGTGCCAGCAGCTGGAGCTCCTACGAGCAGTACTTC.

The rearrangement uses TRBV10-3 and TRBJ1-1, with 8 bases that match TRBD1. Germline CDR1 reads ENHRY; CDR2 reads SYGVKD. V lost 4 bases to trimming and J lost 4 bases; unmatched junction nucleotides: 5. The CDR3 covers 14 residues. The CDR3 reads CAISADRGSTEAFF. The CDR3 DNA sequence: TGTGCCATCAGTGCAGACAGGGGTTCCACTGAAGCTTTCTTT.

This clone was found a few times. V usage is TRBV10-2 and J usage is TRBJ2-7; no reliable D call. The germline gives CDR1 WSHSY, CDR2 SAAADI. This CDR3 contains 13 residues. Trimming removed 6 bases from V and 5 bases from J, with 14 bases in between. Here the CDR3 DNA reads TGCGCCAGCAGAAAGAGCGCCGGCCACGAGCAGTACTTC. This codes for CASRKSAGHEQYF.

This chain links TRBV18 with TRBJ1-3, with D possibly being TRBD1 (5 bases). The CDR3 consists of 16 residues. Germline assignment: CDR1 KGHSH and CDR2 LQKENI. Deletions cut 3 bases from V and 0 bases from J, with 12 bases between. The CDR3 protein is CASSPVQGDSGNTIYF. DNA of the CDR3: TGTGCCAGCTCACCGGTCCAGGGTGACTCTGGAAACACCATATATTTT.

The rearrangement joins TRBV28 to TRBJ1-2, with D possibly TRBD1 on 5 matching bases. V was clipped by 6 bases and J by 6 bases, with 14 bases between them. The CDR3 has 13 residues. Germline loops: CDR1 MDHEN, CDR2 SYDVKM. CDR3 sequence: CASSSTPGDGYTF. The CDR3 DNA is TGTGCCAGCAGCTCCACCCCGGGGGATGGCTACACCTTC.

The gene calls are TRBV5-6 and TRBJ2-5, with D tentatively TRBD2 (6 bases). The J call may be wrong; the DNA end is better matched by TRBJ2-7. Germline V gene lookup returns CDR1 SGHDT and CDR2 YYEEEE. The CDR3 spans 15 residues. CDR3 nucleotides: TGTGCCAGCAGCGATCGGAACCGGGACTGGCACGAGCAGTACTTC. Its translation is CASSDRNRDWHEQYF.

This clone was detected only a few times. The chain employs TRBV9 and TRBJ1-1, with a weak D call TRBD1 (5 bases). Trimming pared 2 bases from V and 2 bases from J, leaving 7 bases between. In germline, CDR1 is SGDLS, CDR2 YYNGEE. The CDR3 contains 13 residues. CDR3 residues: CASSVQGNTEAFF. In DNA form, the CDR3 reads TGTGCCAGCAGCGTCCAGGGAAACACTGAAGCTTTCTTT.

The CDR3 spells CAISESGGDLNTEAFF. DNA of the CDR3: TGTGCCATCAGTGAGTCAGGGGGGGACCTGAACACTGAAGCTTTCTTT. V is TRBV10-3 and J is TRBJ1-1; weak D call: TRBD1 (6 bases). Germline assignment: CDR1 ENHRY and CDR2 SYGVKD. V lost 0 bases, J lost 0 bases, and 11 bases lay in between. The CDR3 is 16 residues long.